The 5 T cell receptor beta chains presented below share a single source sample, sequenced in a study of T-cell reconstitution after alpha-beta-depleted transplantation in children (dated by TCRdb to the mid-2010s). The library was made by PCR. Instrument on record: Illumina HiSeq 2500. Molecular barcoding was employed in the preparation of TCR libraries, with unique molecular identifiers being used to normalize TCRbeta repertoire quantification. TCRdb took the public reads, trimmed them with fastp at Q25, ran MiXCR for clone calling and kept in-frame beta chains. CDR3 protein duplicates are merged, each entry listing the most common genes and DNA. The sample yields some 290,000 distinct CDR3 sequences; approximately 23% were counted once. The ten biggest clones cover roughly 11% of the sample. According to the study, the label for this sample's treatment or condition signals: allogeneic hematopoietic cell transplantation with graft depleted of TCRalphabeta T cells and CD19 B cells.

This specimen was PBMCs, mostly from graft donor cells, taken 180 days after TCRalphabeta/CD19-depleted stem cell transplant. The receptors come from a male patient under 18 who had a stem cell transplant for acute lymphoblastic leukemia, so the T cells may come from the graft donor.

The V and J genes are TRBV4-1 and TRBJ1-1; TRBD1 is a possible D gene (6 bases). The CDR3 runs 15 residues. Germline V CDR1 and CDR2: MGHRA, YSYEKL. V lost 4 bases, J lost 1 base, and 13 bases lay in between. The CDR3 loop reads CASSPGGGSNTEAFF. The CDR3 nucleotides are TGCGCCAGCAGCCCCGGCGGGGGCTCGAACACTGAAGCTTTCTTT.

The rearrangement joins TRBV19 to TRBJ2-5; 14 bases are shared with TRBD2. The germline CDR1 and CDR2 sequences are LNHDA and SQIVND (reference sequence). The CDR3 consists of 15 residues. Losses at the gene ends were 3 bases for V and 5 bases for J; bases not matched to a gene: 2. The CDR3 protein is CASSIRTSGRETQYF. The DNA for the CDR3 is TGTGCCAGTAGTATCAGGACTAGCGGGAGGGAGACCCAGTACTTC.

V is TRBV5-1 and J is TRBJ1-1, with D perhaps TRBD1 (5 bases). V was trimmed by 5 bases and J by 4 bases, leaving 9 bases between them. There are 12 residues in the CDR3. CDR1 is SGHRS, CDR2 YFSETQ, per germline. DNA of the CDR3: TGCGCCAGCAGGGCAGGGATCACTGAAGCTTTCTTT. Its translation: CASRAGITEAFF.

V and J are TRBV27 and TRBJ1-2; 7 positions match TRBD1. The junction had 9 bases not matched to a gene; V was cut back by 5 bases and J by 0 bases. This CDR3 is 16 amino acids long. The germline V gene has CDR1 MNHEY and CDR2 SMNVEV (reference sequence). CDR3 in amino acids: CASSPWGQHSNYGYTF. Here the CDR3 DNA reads TGTGCCAGCAGTCCTTGGGGACAGCACTCTAACTATGGCTACACCTTC.

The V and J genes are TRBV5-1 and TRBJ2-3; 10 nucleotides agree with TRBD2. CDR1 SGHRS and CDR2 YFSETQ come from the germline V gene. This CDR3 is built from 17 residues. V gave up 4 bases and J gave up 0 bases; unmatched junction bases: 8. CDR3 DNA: TGCGCCAGCAGCCCGGGTCTGACTAGCGGGAGCACAGATACGCAGTATTTT. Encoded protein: CASSPGLTSGSTDTQYF.